The clone carrying this T cell receptor beta chain came up many times. The antigen is not known. The source material, RNA transcripts, was used to amplify TCR beta CDR3 regions. A first-round RT-PCR of the TCR CDR3 used the HTBI primer set. TCRdb re-derived calls from the multiplex PCR reads in MiXCR, one entry per CDR3 protein. The table lists hundreds of thousands of distinct CDR3 sequences, around 14% of them singletons. This specimen comes from a study of T cells in Graves' hyperthyroidism and ophthalmopathy. General study findings and limits: In the blood, most expanded thyroid clonotypes above 0.001 appeared as well.

Uncontrolled infection, other autoimmune disease, pregnancy or lactation excluded patients. Orbital computed tomography and thyroid ultrasound, together with serum TRAb and thyroxine and clinical symptoms, were used for diagnoses. The source is a young woman with Graves' hyperthyroidism that later progressed to Graves' ophthalmopathy. Sequencing was carried out using blood.

CDR3 sequence: CASSFPEVDYGYTF. The CDR3 bases are TGTGCCAGCAGTTTCCCGGAGGTAGACTATGGCTACACCTTC. The chain recombines TRBV12-3 or TRBV12-4 with TRBJ1-2; D remains ambiguous. This CDR3 contains 14 residues. V was shortened by 3 bases and J by 3 bases, with 11 bases between the two germline ends.